The clone carrying this T cell receptor (beta chain) was recorded once. Its antigen is still unknown. Naive CD8 cells, CD45RO-negative and positively selected for CCR7, excluded terminally differentiated effector memory CD45RA+ cells. This table comes from immunoSEQ multiplex PCR, and its TCRdb copy is limited to in-frame clones, with some not included. This table holds hundreds of thousands of clones, 90% to 95% found once. The entry originates in a study of shared clonotypes between healthy human individuals. Whole-study results and caveats: The study found lower generation probabilities in non-shared clonotypes than in those shared by all four donors.

V was clipped by 9 bases and J by 4 bases; unmatched bases: 6. The CDR3 sequence is 13 residues long. Germline lookup yields CDR1 SGHRS and CDR2 YFSETQ. V gene TRBV5-1 combines with J gene TRBJ2-1; TRBD1 matches 8 bases. The source of this sequence is a man under 40 in good health. The sequenced sample consisted of naive CD8+ T cells sorted from blood. CDR3 loop: CATQGENYNEQFF. The CDR3 bases are TGCGCCACACAGGGGGAAAATTACAATGAGCAGTTCTTC.